Listed below are T cell receptor beta chains from one sample, sequenced in a study of immune cell composition in non-small cell lung cancer. The method was immunoSEQ multiplex PCR; TCRdb's version includes in-frame clones alone and lacks a portion of them. The repertoire holds about 5,600 clones, with approximately 78% as singletons. The sequencing sample was made of lung tumor tissue. These receptors all stem from a human donor with non-small cell lung cancer. The CDR3 runs from the conserved cysteine through the conserved F or W. A D gene is named only where the DNA matches it firmly. Expanded clones are given a class, and other clones once, few, many or no size at all.

V gene,D gene,J gene,clone size,CDR3 DNA,CDR3 protein
TRBV5-1,TRBD2,TRBJ2-1,once,TGCGCCAGCAGAGGACTAGCGGGGGGAAACAATGAGCAGTTCTTC,CASRGLAGGNNEQFF
TRBV6-5,.,TRBJ1-2,.,TGTGCCAGCAGTTACTCGGGAGCCTTATCCTATGGCTACACCTTC,CASSYSGALSYGYTF
TRBV6-6,.,TRBJ2-5,.,TGTGCCAGCAGGGACCTAGCTAAAGAGACCCAGTACTTC,CASRDLAKETQYF
TRBV30,TRBD1,TRBJ1-1,.,TGTGCCTGCCAGCGGGACAGGCCCACTGAAGCTTTCTTT,CACQRDRPTEAFF
TRBV9,TRBD2,TRBJ2-1,.,TGTGCCAGCAGCGTAGAGGGAAGCGGGGGCTACAATGAGCAGTTCTTC,CASSVEGSGGYNEQFF
TRBV5-6,.,TRBJ2-1,few,TGTGCCAGCAGCGAGTCCCGGGACTGGAGAACAAATGAGCAGTTCTTC,CASSESRDWRTNEQFF
TRBV9,.,TRBJ1-4,.,TGTGCCAGCAGCCTCTCTATAGGGGCAACTAATGAAAAACTGTTTTTT,CASSLSIGATNEKLFF
TRBV4-2,TRBD2,TRBJ2-5,few,TGTGCCAGCAGCCAAGGGGCTAGCGGGACCCAAGAGACCCAGTACTTC,CASSQGASGTQETQYF
TRBV15,TRBD1,TRBJ1-6,.,TGTGCCACCAGCAGAGATCTAATACAGGGGGCGGACCCCCTCCACTTT,CATSRDLIQGADPLHF
TRBV10-3,.,TRBJ1-1,.,TGTGCCTCCGCCCGAGCAGAGGGAACTGAAGCTTTCTTT,CASARAEGTEAFF
TRBV19,.,TRBJ2-3,.,TGTGCCAGTACAACCCGGGGGTCAGATACGCAGTATTTT,CASTTRGSDTQYF
TRBV28,.,TRBJ1-2,.,TGTGCCAGCAGCCGGGGAAGAAAGGGCCTCTATGGCTACACCTTC,CASSRGRKGLYGYTF
TRBV7-9,.,TRBJ2-3,.,TGTGCCAGCAGCCTGCAAACCCGACAGCCGCAGTATTTT,CASSLQTRQPQYF
TRBV5-4,.,TRBJ2-7,.,TGTGCCAGCAGCACTGAGTCCGGCTACGAGCAGTACTTC,CASSTESGYEQYF
TRBV6-4,.,TRBJ1-1,few,TGTGCCAGCACTCCGTCTCCCGGGGGGACTGAAGCTTTCTTT,CASTPSPGGTEAFF
TRBV19,.,TRBJ1-4,.,TGTGCCACCCAATCTCGGAGTGAAAAACTGTTTTTT,CATQSRSEKLFF
TRBV6-1,.,TRBJ2-7,.,TGTGCCAGCAGTGAATTCTTCAGTTTTATCCGCGAGCAGTACTTC,CASSEFFSFIREQYF
TRBV7-2,TRBD1,TRBJ1-6,few,TGTGCCAGCAGCTTAGTTGGACAGGGGGGTGGGTCCCTCCACTTT,CASSLVGQGGGSLHF
TRBV27,.,TRBJ2-7,few,TGTGCCAGCAAGAGTATGGGGAGCTCCTACGAGCAGTACTTC,CASKSMGSSYEQYF
TRBV27,TRBD1,TRBJ2-5,.,TGTGCCAGCAGTTTATTGACAGGGAGCGAGACCCAGTACTTC,CASSLLTGSETQYF
TRBV4-3,.,TRBJ2-5,.,TGCGCCAGCAGCCAAGATTATGATCCAGGGAGGCTAGAGACCCAGTACTTC,CASSQDYDPGRLETQYF
TRBV10-1,.,TRBJ1-2,once,TGCGCCAGCAGCCCGACAGGTTCCAGCTATGGCTACACCTTC,CASSPTGSSYGYTF
TRBV27,.,TRBJ2-6,.,TGTGCCAGCGGGGTACCCGGGGGTGGGGCCAACGTCCTGACTTTC,CASGVPGGGANVLTF
TRBV7-2,TRBD1,TRBJ2-1,.,TGTGCCAGCAGCCGGACAGGATACAATGAGCAGTTCTTC,CASSRTGYNEQFF
TRBV5-1,TRBD1,TRBJ1-1,.,TGCGCCAGCAGACAGGGGGGACGGAACACTGAAGCTTTCTTT,CASRQGGRNTEAFF
TRBV30,.,TRBJ1-1,.,TGTGCCTGGAGTGTCAGGGGAATTATGAACACTGAAGCTTTCTTT,CAWSVRGIMNTEAFF
TRBV6-5,TRBD1,TRBJ2-7,.,TGTGCCACCGAGGACAGGGGGGTCTCCTACGAGCAGTACTTC,CATEDRGVSYEQYF
TRBV2,.,TRBJ1-2,.,TGTGCCAGCAGTGGAAACGGCTATGGCTACACCTTC,CASSGNGYGYTF
TRBV9,.,TRBJ1-3,.,TGTGCCAGCAGCCCTCACTCCGCCCAGGCTGGAAACACCATATATTTT,CASSPHSAQAGNTIYF
TRBV5-4,.,TRBJ1-4,.,TGTGCCAGCAGCTTCTATCCTAATGAAAAACTGTTTTTT,CASSFYPNEKLFF
TRBV7-3,.,TRBJ1-2,once,TGTGCCAGCAGCTTAAACCCCGGGGACAGCTACACCTTC,CASSLNPGDSYTF
TRBV9,TRBD1,TRBJ1-5,.,TGTGCCAGCAGCGCTGACAGGGATTATCAGCCCCAGCATTTT,CASSADRDYQPQHF
TRBV19,TRBD2,TRBJ2-7,.,TGTGCCAGTAGTATAAAAGCGGGGTCCTACGAGCAGTACTTC,CASSIKAGSYEQYF
TRBV27,TRBD2,TRBJ2-3,once,TGTGCCAGCAGTTTGAGTAGCGGGGGTGGAGATACGCAGTATTTT,CASSLSSGGGDTQYF
TRBV2,.,TRBJ2-5,.,TGTGCCAGCAGAGGACTCTCGCAGGAGACCCAGTACTTC,CASRGLSQETQYF
TRBV7-6,.,TRBJ2-3,.,TGTGCCAGCAGCTTAATTAGCGCTCGCACAGATACGCAGTATTTT,CASSLISARTDTQYF